The 32 T cell receptor beta chains presented below share a single source sample, sequenced in a study of blood T cell dynamics during melanoma immunotherapy. Described time point: week 3, after first cycle of checkpoint inhibitor. Method: immunoSEQ multiplex PCR; TCRdb's copy keeps in-frame clones and lacks some. The sample has about 600 clones, about 63% seen once; the top ten hold 33%. The material was central memory CD8+ T cells from blood, obtained from a patient treated with checkpoint blockade. These receptors originate from a human donor with melanoma.

The chain joins TRBV28 to TRBJ1-4; D is unclear. Trimming removed 3 bases from V and 6 bases from J, with 8 bases in between. Germline lookup yields CDR1 MDHEN and CDR2 SYDVKM. The CDR3 spans 13 residues. CDR3 in amino acids: CASSLTDDEKLFF. Here the CDR3 DNA reads TGTGCCAGCAGTTTGACTGACGATGAAAAACTGTTTTTT.

This clone was seen only once. The rearrangement links TRBV6-6 to TRBJ2-3; 9 nucleotides align to TRBD2. CDR3 size: 15 residues. Germline V gives CDR1 MNHNY, CDR2 SVGAGI (reference sequence). V lost 2 bases, J lost 2 bases, and 2 bases stayed unmatched. The CDR3: CASSYAGGYTDTQYF. CDR3 nucleotides: TGTGCCAGCAGTTACGCGGGAGGGTACACAGATACGCAGTATTTT.

The V call is TRBV6-4, the J call TRBJ1-6; TRBD1 aligns across 7 bases. V shed 6 bases and J 5 bases; nucleotides not matched to a gene: 4. There are 14 residues in the CDR3. CDR1 and CDR2 (germline): MRHNA, SNTAGT. CDR3 bases: TGTGCCAGCAGAGCCGGGACAGATAATTCACCCCTCCACTTT. This gives the protein CASRAGTDNSPLHF.

This clone was counted only a few times. V gene TRBV14 combines with J gene TRBJ2-3, with 9 bases lining up with TRBD2. This CDR3 contains 13 residues. The V and J ends lost 8 bases and 4 bases, in that order; junction bases with no gene match: 4. From germline, CDR1 is SGHDN and CDR2 FVKESK. Here the CDR3 DNA reads TGTGCCAGCGGAGTAGCGGGAGCAGATACGCAGTATTTT. This translates into CASGVAGADTQYF.

This chain links TRBV4-2 with TRBJ2-7, with TRBD2 matching 10 bases. Germline CDR1 and CDR2: LGHNA and YNFKEQ. The CDR3 sequence is 16 residues long. The V segment lost 4 bases and the J segment 4 bases; nucleotides outside the gene matches: 10. The CDR3 DNA follows: TGTGCCAGCAGCCCCTTAGGAGAGCGGGAGGGGTACGAGCAGTACTTC. The encoded protein is CASSPLGEREGYEQYF.

The chain joins TRBV6-4 to TRBJ1-1; TRBD1 might be the D (5 bases). Germline V gene lookup returns CDR1 MRHNA and CDR2 SNTAGT. The CDR3 has 13 residues. Trimming left V 3 bases short and J 3 bases short, with 8 bases between. The CDR3 DNA reads as TGTGCCAGCAGTGAAAGACAGCACACTGAAGCTTTCTTT. Protein product: CASSERQHTEAFF.

The V gene is TRBV6-4, the J gene TRBJ2-1; weak D call: TRBD2 (6 bases). The germline V and J ends were trimmed by 0 bases and 6 bases, with 12 bases remaining between them. Looked up from germline, CDR1 is MRHNA and CDR2 is SNTAGT. The CDR3 runs 15 residues. This CDR3 is CASSDSRENFNEQFF. The CDR3 nucleotides read TGTGCCAGCAGTGACTCACGGGAGAATTTCAATGAGCAGTTCTTC.

This chain connects TRBV6-1 to TRBJ2-1; D ambiguous. The length of the CDR3 is 14 residues. CDR1 is MNHNS and CDR2 is SASEGT in the germline V gene. The V and J ends lost 7 bases and 4 bases respectively, with 14 bases between them. The CDR3 loop is CASNPGLGYNEQFF. The CDR3 nucleotides read TGTGCCAGCAATCCGGGTCTTGGGTACAATGAGCAGTTCTTC.

This chain links TRBV5-5 with TRBJ2-5, with 8 nucleotides matching TRBD1. CDR1 is SGHKS and CDR2 is YYEKEE in the germline V gene (reference sequence). This CDR3 region has 17 residues. The V segment lost 0 bases and the J segment 4 bases; nucleotides outside the gene matches: 11. DNA for the CDR3: TGTGCCAGCAGCTTGGTTTGGCGACAGGGGATTTCAGAGACCCAGTACTTC. Residues: CASSLVWRQGISETQYF.

The J gene is TRBJ1-1, the V gene TRBV6-5; 9 bases are shared with TRBD1. The CDR3 has 15 amino acids. Germline trimming cut 1 base from V and 7 bases from J; bases unmatched to any gene: 7. Germline CDR1 is MNHEY and CDR2 is SVGAGI. The CDR3 DNA reads as TGTGCCAGCAGTTACTTGGACAGGGGAAGTAGTGAAGCTTTCTTT. It encodes CASSYLDRGSSEAFF.

The chain employs TRBV19 and TRBJ1-5; TRBD1 matches at 8 bases. Germline V lookup: CDR1 LNHDA, CDR2 SQIVND (reference sequence). J was trimmed by 2 bases and V by 8 bases; bases with no gene match: 5. CDR3 length: 14 amino acids. CDR3 DNA sequence: TGTGCCAGTTGGGAGACAGGGGGCAATCAGCCCCAGCATTTT. As protein: CASWETGGNQPQHF. The complete variable domain, with remaining parts taken from reference TRBV19 and TRBJ1-5, reads DGGITQSPKYLFRKEGQNVTLSCEQNLNHDAMYWYRQDPGQGLRLIYYSQIVNDFQKGDIAEGYSVSREKKESFPLTVTSAQKNPTAFYLCASWETGGNQPQHFGDGTRLSIL.

CDR3 nucleotide sequence: TGTGCCAGCAGCTTAGTTTTCGACGGGAGCTCTGGGGCCAACGTCCTGACTTTC. Translated: CASSLVFDGSSGANVLTF. The rearrangement links TRBV7-9 to TRBJ2-6; possible D gene TRBD2, 6 bases. Germline V gene lookup returns CDR1 SEHNR and CDR2 FQNEAQ (reference sequence). The CDR3 is 18 amino acids. The V and J ends lost 1 base and 0 bases respectively, with 13 bases between them.

This clone was seen more than once but under ten times. The rearrangement joins TRBV5-5 to TRBJ1-3, with 8 bases fitting TRBD1. V dropped 4 bases and J dropped 1; count of bases not matched to a gene: 7. This CDR3 is 16 amino acids long. CDR1 SGHKS and CDR2 YYEKEE come from the germline V gene (reference sequence). The CDR3 here is CASSRRQGSSGNTIYF. Here the CDR3 DNA reads TGTGCCAGCAGCCGGAGACAGGGGAGTTCTGGAAACACCATATATTTT.

This clone was observed a handful of times. This chain connects TRBV9 to TRBJ2-1; tentative D call: TRBD2 (5 bases). Germline CDR1 and CDR2: SGDLS and YYNGEE. Trimming pared 3 bases from V and 0 bases from J, leaving 16 bases between. The CDR3 covers 17 residues. CDR3 bases: TGTGCCAGCAGCGGGGCGGGTTGGGTGAGCTCCTACAATGAGCAGTTCTTC. Its protein product is CASSGAGWVSSYNEQFF.

V and J are TRBV11-2 and TRBJ2-7; D may be TRBD2 (5 bases). The CDR3 spans 14 residues. The V gene lost 5 bases and the J gene lost 5 bases, with 16 bases spanning the gap. The germline V gene has CDR1 SGHAT and CDR2 FQNNGV. CDR3 sequence reads: CASSAGIPYDEQYF. The CDR3 DNA reads as TGTGCCAGCAGCGCCGGGATACCCTACGACGAGCAGTACTTC.

V is TRBV11-3 and J is TRBJ2-2; 7 bases are a match to TRBD2. Unmatched junction bases numbered 15, after V lost 7 bases and J lost 4 bases. Looked up from germline, CDR1 is SGHNT and CDR2 is YENEEA. This CDR3 contains 17 residues. The CDR3 loop is CASTLDAAGESTGELFF. CDR3 in DNA: TGTGCCAGCACCCTTGATGCGGCGGGAGAGTCCACCGGGGAGCTGTTTTTT.

There are a few counts of this clone. J is TRBJ1-5 and V is TRBV28; D is uncertain. CDR3 length: 14 amino acids. V was pared by 2 bases and J by 5 bases, with 10 bases between. Germline V lookup: CDR1 MDHEN, CDR2 SYDVKM. The CDR3 region is CASSLIAGDQPQHF. CDR3 nucleotide sequence: TGTGCCAGCAGTTTAATAGCAGGCGATCAGCCCCAGCATTTT.

Relative to its sample, this clone is hyperexpanded (1% or more). This chain connects TRBV27 to TRBJ1-2, with a possible D match to TRBD1 (6 bases). Trimming stripped 4 bases from V and 7 bases from J, with 16 bases between. The CDR3 covers 14 residues. The V gene's germline CDR1 is MNHEY and CDR2 SMNVEV (reference sequence). The DNA for the CDR3 is TGTGCCAGCAGTTCTCTCGGGGGCGCGGCTGGCTACACCTTC. Translation: CASSSLGGAAGYTF.

This chain links TRBV4-3 with TRBJ2-1, with D unclear. The V end was cut by 0 bases, the J end by 2 bases, with 5 bases between. The CDR3 runs to 14 residues. CDR1 LGHNA and CDR2 YSLEER come from the germline V gene. CDR3 sequence (DNA): TGCGCCAGCAGCCAAGATTCCCCCTACAATGAGCAGTTCTTC. Encoded protein: CASSQDSPYNEQFF.

This clone was detected only a few times. The genes are TRBV6-5 and TRBJ1-1; a weak D match, TRBD1 (6 bases). The CDR3 extends over 14 amino acids. Germline CDR1 MNHEY, CDR2 SVGAGI. V lost 0 bases, J lost 5 bases, and 10 bases lay in between. The CDR3 nucleotides read TGTGCCAGCAGTTACTCGCCAGGGGTGACTGAAGCTTTCTTT. Amino acids: CASSYSPGVTEAFF.

The chain uses TRBV27 and TRBJ1-4; D is uncertain. CDR3 size: 14 residues. In germline, CDR1 is MNHEY, CDR2 SMNVEV (reference sequence). Trimming shortened V by 5 bases and J by 5 bases, and 12 bases separated the two germline ends. This CDR3 reads CASSGVSGNEKLFF. As DNA, the CDR3 is TGTGCCAGCAGTGGGGTCTCCGGGAATGAAAAACTGTTTTTT.

This clone was counted a single time. This chain links TRBV2 with TRBJ2-1, with D unresolved. CDR3 length: 10 amino acids. The germline V gene has CDR1 SNHLY and CDR2 FYNNEI. The V and J ends lost 4 bases and 9 bases respectively, with 4 bases between them. The CDR3 sequence: CASSGIEQFF. CDR3 DNA: TGTGCCAGCAGTGGGATTGAGCAGTTCTTC. The full variable domain, its missing parts supplied by reference TRBV2 and TRBJ2-1, is EPEVTQTPSHQVTQMGQEVILRCVPISNHLYFYWYRQILGQKVEFLVSFYNNEISEKSEIFDDQFSVERPDGSNFTLKIRSTKLEDSAMYFCASSGIEQFFGPGTRLTVL.

This chain connects TRBV14 to TRBJ1-2, with a possible D match to TRBD1 (6 bases). V was shortened by 1 base and J by 4 bases, with 13 bases between the two germline ends. Per germline, CDR1 SGHDN and CDR2 FVKESK. CDR3 length: 15 residues. The chain's CDR3 is CASSQGWGAGYGYTF. Written as DNA, the CDR3 is TGTGCCAGCAGCCAAGGATGGGGGGCTGGCTATGGCTACACCTTC.

This chain links TRBV5-6 with TRBJ2-1; 9 bases agree with TRBD2. Germline V CDR1 and CDR2: SGHDT, YYEEEE. Trimming took 0 bases from V and 5 from J; bases not matched to a gene: 6. The CDR3 totals 16 residues. The CDR3 loop reads CASSLEGGRGDNEQFF. CDR3 coding DNA: TGTGCCAGCAGCTTGGAGGGCGGGAGGGGAGACAATGAGCAGTTCTTC. The complete variable domain, with remaining parts taken from reference TRBV5-6 and TRBJ2-1, reads DAGVTQSPTHLIKTRGQQVTLRCSPKSGHDTVSWYQQALGQGPQFIFQYYEEEERQRGNFPDRFSGHQFPNYSSELNVNALLLGDSALYLCASSLEGGRGDNEQFFGPGTRLTVL.

For the CDR3, the DNA is TGTGCCAGCACCTTAGGGGTAGCGGAGACAGATACGCAGTATTTT. The encoded protein is CASTLGVAETDTQYF. The V gene is TRBV25-1, the J gene TRBJ2-3; possible D gene TRBD2, 6 bases. Germline loops: CDR1 MGHDK, CDR2 SYGVNS. The CDR3 loop spans 15 amino acids. V lost 7 bases and J 3 bases, leaving 17 bases between the germline ends.

The V gene is TRBV29-1, the J gene TRBJ2-2; no clear D. V lost 7 bases and J 4 bases, leaving 13 bases between the germline ends. Germline CDR1 is SQVTM and CDR2 is ANQGSEA. The CDR3 length is 13 residues. The CDR3 nucleotides read TGCAGCGGAGGCCGGGCCGGCACCGGGGAGCTGTTTTTT. It codes for CSGGRAGTGELFF.

This chain links TRBV7-2 with TRBJ2-7; D unresolved. This CDR3 has 12 amino acids. Trimming removed 5 bases at V and 6 bases at J, with 11 bases between. Germline V lookup: CDR1 SGHTA, CDR2 FQGNSA. CDR3 amino acids: CASSPSTGEQYF. CDR3 DNA sequence: TGTGCCAGCAGCCCCTCTACGGGCGAGCAGTACTTC.

The rearrangement joins TRBV11-3 to TRBJ1-2, with D perhaps TRBD1 (5 bases). Trimming removed 4 bases from V and 6 bases from J, with 15 bases in between. The germline gives CDR1 SGHNT, CDR2 YENEEA. This CDR3 has 14 amino acids. This chain's CDR3 is CASSSDNPGHGYTF. The CDR3 region has the DNA TGTGCCAGCAGCTCGGACAACCCCGGGCATGGCTACACCTTC.

This clone was counted a few times. The gene calls are TRBV6-5 and TRBJ1-5, with D uncertain. CDR3 length: 12 amino acids. The V gene's germline CDR1 is MNHEY and CDR2 SVGAGI. V was trimmed by 7 bases and J by 0 bases, leaving 4 bases between them. The CDR3 region is CASNCSNQPQHF. CDR3 sequence (DNA): TGTGCCAGCAATTGTAGCAATCAGCCCCAGCATTTT.

For this clone: One end of the junction does not line up with germline, which may come from a read error. The chain combines TRBV7-7 with TRBJ2-5, with TRBD1 identical over 7 bases. The CDR3 sequence is 15 residues long. Germline-derived CDR1 and CDR2 are SSHAT and FNYEAQ (reference sequence). CDR3 sequence: CASSLDRDSQETQYF. CDR3 sequence (DNA): TGTGCTAGCAGCCTAGACCGGGACAGCCAAGAGACCCAGTACTTC.

The V gene is TRBV28, the J gene TRBJ1-5; 7 bases line up with TRBD1. This CDR3 has 14 residues. Germline values: CDR1 MDHEN, CDR2 SYDVKM. J gave up 6 bases and V 5 bases, and 7 bases lay outside the gene matches. CDR3 protein: CASSPSTGIQPQHF. The CDR3 coding sequence is TGTGCCAGCAGTCCGTCGACAGGGATTCAGCCCCAGCATTTT.

This clone has just one count. The rearrangement links TRBV27 to TRBJ2-7; 10 bases agree with TRBD1. Germline CDR1 MNHEY, CDR2 SMNVEV (reference sequence). The V and J ends lost 4 bases and 4 bases, in that order; junction bases with no gene match: 7. The CDR3 extends over 15 amino acids. The CDR3 nucleotides read TGTGCCAGCAGTTCCGGACAGGGGGATAGGTACGAGCAGTACTTC. Translation: CASSSGQGDRYEQYF.